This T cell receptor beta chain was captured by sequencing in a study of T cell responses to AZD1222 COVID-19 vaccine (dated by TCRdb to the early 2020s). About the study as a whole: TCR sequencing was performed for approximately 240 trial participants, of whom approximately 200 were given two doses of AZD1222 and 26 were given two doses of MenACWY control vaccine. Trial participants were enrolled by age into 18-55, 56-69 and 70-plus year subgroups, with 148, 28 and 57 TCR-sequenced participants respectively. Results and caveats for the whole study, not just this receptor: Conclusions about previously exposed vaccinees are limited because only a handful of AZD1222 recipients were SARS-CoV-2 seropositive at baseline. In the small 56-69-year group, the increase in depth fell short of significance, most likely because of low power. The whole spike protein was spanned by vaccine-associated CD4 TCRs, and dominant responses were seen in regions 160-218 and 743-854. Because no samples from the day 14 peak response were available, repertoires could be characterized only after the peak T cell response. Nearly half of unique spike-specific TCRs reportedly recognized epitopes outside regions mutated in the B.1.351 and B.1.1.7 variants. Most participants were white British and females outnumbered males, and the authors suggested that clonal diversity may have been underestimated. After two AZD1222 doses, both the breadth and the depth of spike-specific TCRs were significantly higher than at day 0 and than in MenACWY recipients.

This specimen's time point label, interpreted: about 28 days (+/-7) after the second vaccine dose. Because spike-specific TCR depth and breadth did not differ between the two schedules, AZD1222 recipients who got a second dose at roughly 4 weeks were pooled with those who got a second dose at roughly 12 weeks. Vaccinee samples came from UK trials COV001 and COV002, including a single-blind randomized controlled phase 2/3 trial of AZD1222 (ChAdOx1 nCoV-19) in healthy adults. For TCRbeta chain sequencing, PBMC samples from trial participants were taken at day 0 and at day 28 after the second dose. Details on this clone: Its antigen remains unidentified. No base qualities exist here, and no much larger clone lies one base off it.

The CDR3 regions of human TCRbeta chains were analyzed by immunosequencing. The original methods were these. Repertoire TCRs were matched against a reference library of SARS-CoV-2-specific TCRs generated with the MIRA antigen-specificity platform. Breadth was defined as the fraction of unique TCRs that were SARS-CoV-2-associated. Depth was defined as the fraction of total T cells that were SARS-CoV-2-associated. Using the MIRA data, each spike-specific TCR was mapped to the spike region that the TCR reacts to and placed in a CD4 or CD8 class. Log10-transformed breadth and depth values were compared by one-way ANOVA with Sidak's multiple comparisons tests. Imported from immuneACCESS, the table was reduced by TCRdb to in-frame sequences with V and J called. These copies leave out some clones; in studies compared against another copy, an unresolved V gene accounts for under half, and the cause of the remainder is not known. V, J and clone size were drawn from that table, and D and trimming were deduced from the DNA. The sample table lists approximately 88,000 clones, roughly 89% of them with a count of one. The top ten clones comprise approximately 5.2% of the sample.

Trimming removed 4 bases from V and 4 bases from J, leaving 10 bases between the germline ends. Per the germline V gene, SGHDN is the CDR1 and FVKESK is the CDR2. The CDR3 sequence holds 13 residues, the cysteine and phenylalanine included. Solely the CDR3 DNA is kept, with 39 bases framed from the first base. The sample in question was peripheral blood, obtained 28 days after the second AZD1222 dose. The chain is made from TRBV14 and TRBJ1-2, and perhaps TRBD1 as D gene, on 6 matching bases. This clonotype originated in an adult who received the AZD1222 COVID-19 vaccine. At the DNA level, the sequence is TGTGCCAGCAGCCCGGACAGAGCCTATGGCTACACCTTC. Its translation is CASSPDRAYGYTF.